This T cell receptor beta chain was sequenced during a study of blood T cell repertoires in COVID-19. Study-level information: PBMCs, B-cell-depleted T cells, or T cells were the source of the cDNA or gDNA that made up the material.

In the authors' workflow: Amplification from reference gene primers served as the basis for estimated nucleated cell counts. Repertoires were generated with immunoSEQ multiplex PCR, while TCRdb's copy carries only in-frame clones and drops some. Clone size and V and J calls were adopted from that table, with D and trimming inferred from the DNA. The sample consists of about 200,000 clones, around 82% of them appearing once. Participants came from roughly 24 US areas, aged about 18 to 89 years. Sequenced sample: PBMCs or T cells enriched from blood (not recorded which). The TCR sequence derives from a woman aged 50 to 60 with acute COVID-19.

DNA for the CDR3: TGTGCCAGCATCGAGTCGGGACAGGGCTCCACTGAAGCTTTCTTT. It is translated as CASIESGQGSTEAFF. The J gene is TRBJ1-1, the V gene TRBV28, with 9 bases identical to TRBD1. Per germline, CDR1 MDHEN and CDR2 SYDVKM. J lost 4 bases, V lost 7 bases, and 10 bases had no gene match. The CDR3 sequence is 15 residues long.